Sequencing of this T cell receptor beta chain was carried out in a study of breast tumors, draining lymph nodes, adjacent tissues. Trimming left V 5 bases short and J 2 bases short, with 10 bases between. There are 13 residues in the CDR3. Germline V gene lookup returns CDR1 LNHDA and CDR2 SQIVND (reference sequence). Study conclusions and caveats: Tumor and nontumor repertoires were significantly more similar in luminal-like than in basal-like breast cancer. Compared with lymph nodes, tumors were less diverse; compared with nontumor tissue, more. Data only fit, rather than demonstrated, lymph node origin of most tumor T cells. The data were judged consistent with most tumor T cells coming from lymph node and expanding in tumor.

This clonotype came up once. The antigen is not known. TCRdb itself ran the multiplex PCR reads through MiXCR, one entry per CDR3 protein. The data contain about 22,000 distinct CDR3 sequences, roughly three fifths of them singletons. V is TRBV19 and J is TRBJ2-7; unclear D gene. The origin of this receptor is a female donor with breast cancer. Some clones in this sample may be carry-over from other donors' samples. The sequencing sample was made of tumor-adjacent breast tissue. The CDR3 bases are TGTGCCAGTAGTCCGGCTCGAACCTACGAGCAGTACTTC. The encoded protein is CASSPARTYEQYF.